This record concerns one T cell receptor beta chain sequence. Only in-frame clones appear in the TCRdb table, and some are missing; sequencing was by immunoSEQ multiplex PCR. Of 85,000 to 100,000 clones in the sample, almost 85% are singletons; the top ten hold roughly 2%. The entry originates in a study of control samples from healthy donors and cancer patients. The germline gives CDR1 SGHTA, CDR2 FQGNSA. V was pared by 1 base and J by 7 bases, with 11 bases between. This CDR3 contains 14 residues. The source is a man aged 55 to 70 in good health. Material: blood. V is TRBV7-2 and J is TRBJ1-5; D is unclear. CDR3 sequence (DNA): TGTGCCAGCAGCTTAGAGGGATTCGCGCAGCCCCAGCATTTT. It specifies CASSLEGFAQPQHF. The full variable domain, rest sourced from reference TRBV7-2 and TRBJ1-5, is GAGVSQSPSNKVTEKGKDVELRCDPISGHTALYWYRQSLGQGLEFLIYFQGNSAPDKSGLPSDRFSAERTGGSVSTLTIQRTQQEDSAVYLCASSLEGFAQPQHFGDGTRLSIL.